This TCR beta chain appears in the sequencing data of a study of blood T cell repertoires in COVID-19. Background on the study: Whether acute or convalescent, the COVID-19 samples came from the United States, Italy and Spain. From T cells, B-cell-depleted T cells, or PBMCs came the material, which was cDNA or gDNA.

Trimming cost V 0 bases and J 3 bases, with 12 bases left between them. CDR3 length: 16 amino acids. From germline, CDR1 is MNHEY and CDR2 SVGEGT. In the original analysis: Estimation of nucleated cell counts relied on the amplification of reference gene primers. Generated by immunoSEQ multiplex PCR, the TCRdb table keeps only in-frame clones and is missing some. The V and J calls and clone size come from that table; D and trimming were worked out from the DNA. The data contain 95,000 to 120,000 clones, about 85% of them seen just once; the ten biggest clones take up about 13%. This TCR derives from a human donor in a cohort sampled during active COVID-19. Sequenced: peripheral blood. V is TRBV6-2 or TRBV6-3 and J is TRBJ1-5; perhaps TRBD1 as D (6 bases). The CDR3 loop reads CASSYSQGTYNQPQHF. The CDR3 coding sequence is TGTGCCAGCAGTTACTCCCAGGGGACCTACAATCAGCCCCAGCATTTT.